This TCR beta chain comes out of a study of CD8 T cells in ankylosing spondylitis. Study-level findings and limits: Enrichment of disease-linked clones was reportedly significant in matched ankylosing spondylitis synovial fluid. Disease-associated clones were CD8+ and fairly uncommon in peripheral blood. Seemingly characteristic of ankylosing spondylitis blood was a TCR beta motif consisting of eight highly homologous variants. Several of the motif variants were reported before in synovial fluid and blood from reactive arthritis.

The table lists this clonotype with many counts. The antigen is undetermined. This CDR3 has 16 amino acids. CDR1 and CDR2 from the germline V gene are MNHNS and SASEGT. V lost 5 bases to trimming and J lost 0 bases; unmatched junction nucleotides: 7. Libraries of TCR beta came from quantitative 5'-RACE with molecular barcodes. Each CDR3 protein gets one entry after TCRdb re-called the 5' RACE reads with MiXCR. The data show about 460,000 distinct CDR3 sequences, approximately 5% seen once. The receptor's source is a male donor with ankylosing spondylitis. The material sequenced was blood, either unsorted or a sorted T cell fraction (not recorded which). The V gene is TRBV6-1, the J gene TRBJ2-1; 7 bases align to TRBD2. CDR3 sequence: CASSTLRGSSYNEQFF. DNA of the CDR3: TGTGCCAGCAGTACCCTGCGGGGGAGCTCCTACAATGAGCAGTTCTTC.